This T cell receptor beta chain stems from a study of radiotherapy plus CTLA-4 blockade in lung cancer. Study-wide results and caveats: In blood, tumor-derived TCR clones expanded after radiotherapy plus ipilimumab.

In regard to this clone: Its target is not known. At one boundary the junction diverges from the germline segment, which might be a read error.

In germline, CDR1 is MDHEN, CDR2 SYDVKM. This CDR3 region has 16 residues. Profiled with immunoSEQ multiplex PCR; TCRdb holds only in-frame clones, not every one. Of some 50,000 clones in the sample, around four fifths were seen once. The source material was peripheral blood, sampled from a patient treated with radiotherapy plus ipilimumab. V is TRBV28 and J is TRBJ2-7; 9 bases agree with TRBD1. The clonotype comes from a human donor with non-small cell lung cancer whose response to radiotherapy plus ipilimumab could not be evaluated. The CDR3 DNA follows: TGTACCAGCAGAACCAGCGCGGGACAGGGATCCTACGAGCAGTACTTC. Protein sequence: CTSRTSAGQGSYEQYF.